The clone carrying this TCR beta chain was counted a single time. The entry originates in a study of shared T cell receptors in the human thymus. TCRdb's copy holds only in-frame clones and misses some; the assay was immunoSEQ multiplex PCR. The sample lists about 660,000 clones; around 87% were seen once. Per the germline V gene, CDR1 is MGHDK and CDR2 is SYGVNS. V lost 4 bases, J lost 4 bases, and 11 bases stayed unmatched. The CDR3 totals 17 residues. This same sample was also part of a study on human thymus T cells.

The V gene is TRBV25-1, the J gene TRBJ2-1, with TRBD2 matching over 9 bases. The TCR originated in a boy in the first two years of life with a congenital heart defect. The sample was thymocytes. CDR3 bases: TGTGCCAGCAGTGTGAATGGGAGCGGGAGGTTTTACAATGAGCAGTTCTTC. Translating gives CASSVNGSGRFYNEQFF.